Ten or more counts support the clone carrying this T cell receptor beta chain. This sample's time point: pre-sensitization, week 0. Treatment indicated: therapeutic diphenylcyclopropenone sensitization with weekly scalp DPC. Total RNA was extracted from unfractionated whole blood. The study enrolled 18 to 70-year-old alopecia patients suitable for DPC. This specimen belongs to a study of human T cells and chemical hapten exposure. Study summary: Alopecia areata, totalis or universalis was found in mostly female patients.

Each CDR3 protein is one row after TCRdb ran MiXCR on the RACE reads. The sample records tens of thousands of distinct CDR3 sequences, roughly an eighth being singletons. CDR3 length: 15 amino acids. Germline-derived CDR1 and CDR2 are SGHDT and YYEEEE. V lost 4 bases, J lost 2 bases, and 15 bases lay in between. This specimen consisted of whole blood, obtained in connection with sensitization to the hapten diphenylcyclopropenone (DPC). The TCR comes from a woman aged 40-49 years with alopecia areata. Some clones in this sample may be carry-over from other donors' samples. The chain is built from TRBV5-6 and TRBJ2-5; TRBD1 or TRBD2 may be the D gene (5 bases each). Here the CDR3 reads CASSPRDGGQETQYF. CDR3 bases: TGTGCCAGCAGCCCGAGAGATGGGGGTCAAGAGACCCAGTACTTC.